This TCR beta chain originates from a study of cytomegalovirus exposure and HLA in healthy donors. Whole-study findings and limits: In vitro assays verified that three CMV-associated chains recognized CMV antigens specifically. Researchers counted 180 or so TCR beta chains as cytomegalovirus-associated.

Generated by immunoSEQ multiplex PCR, the TCRdb table keeps only in-frame clones and is missing some. The data show around 91,000 clones, with roughly 92% seen just once and 0.95% to 1.3% held by the top ten. In regard to this clone: Its antigen is currently unknown.

Losses at the gene ends were 6 bases for V and 4 bases for J; bases not matched to a gene: 12. Germline-derived CDR1 and CDR2 are SGHDT and YYEEEE. The CDR3 loop spans 16 amino acids. The TCR sequence derives from a woman aged 25 to 39 in good health and CMV-seropositive. This sequence joins TRBV5-6 and TRBJ2-1; TRBD2 agrees at 8 bases. Source material: PBMCs. CDR3 loop: CASTSASGSWYNEQFF. CDR3 bases: TGTGCCAGCACCTCGGCGAGCGGGAGTTGGTACAATGAGCAGTTCTTC. The entire variable domain, with the rest obtained from reference TRBV5-6 and TRBJ2-1, is as follows: DAGVTQSPTHLIKTRGQQVTLRCSPKSGHDTVSWYQQALGQGPQFIFQYYEEEERQRGNFPDRFSGHQFPNYSSELNVNALLLGDSALYLCASTSASGSWYNEQFFGPGTRLTVL.